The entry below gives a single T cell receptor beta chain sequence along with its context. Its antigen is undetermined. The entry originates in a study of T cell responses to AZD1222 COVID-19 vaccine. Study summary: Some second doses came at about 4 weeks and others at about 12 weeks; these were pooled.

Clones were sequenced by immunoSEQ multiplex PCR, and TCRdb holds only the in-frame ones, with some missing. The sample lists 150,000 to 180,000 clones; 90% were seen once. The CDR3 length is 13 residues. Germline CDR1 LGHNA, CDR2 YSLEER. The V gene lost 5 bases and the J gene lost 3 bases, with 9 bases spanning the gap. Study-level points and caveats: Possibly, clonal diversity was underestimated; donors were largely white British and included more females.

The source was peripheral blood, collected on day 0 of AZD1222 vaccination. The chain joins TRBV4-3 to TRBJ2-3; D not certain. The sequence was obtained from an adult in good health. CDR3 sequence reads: CASSTRETDTQYF. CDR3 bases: TGCGCCAGCAGCACAAGAGAAACAGATACGCAGTATTTT.